This T cell receptor beta chain was obtained from a study of chemoradiotherapy in HPV16-positive cancers. Per germline, CDR1 SGHVS and CDR2 FNYEAQ. J was trimmed by 7 bases and V by 3 bases; bases with no gene match: 14. The CDR3 has 16 residues. Produced via immunoSEQ multiplex PCR; TCRdb's table is partial and in-frame only. The sample lists tens of thousands of clones, 84% occurring once. The sequencing used blood, collected from a patient who underwent chemoradiotherapy. This rearrangement joins TRBV7-6 to TRBJ1-2; 7 nucleotides line up with TRBD1. This clonotype was sampled from a human donor with HPV-associated anogenital cancer. CDR3 loop: CASSLELRGGAFGYTF. The CDR3 bases are TGTGCCAGCAGCTTGGAGTTGAGAGGGGGCGCGTTTGGCTACACCTTC.